The clone carrying this TCR beta chain was observed at least ten times. Its antigen remains unidentified. This sample is drawn from a study of identical twins. General study results and limits: Out-of-frame alpha sequences that twins shared showed excess low generation probability. High-abundance cord blood beta clonotypes had fewer insertions; memory repertoires showed none. Twin pairs had excess sharing that was weaker in beta out-of-frame sequences. There was more out-of-frame TCR alpha sharing in monozygotic twins than models estimated.

TCRdb reprocessed the 5' RACE reads with MiXCR, giving one entry per CDR3 protein. The repertoire consists of about 700,000 distinct CDR3 sequences, with less than 7% occurring once and the leading ten covering 1.5% to 2%. The CDR3 contains 15 residues. Germline V lookup: CDR1 MNHEY, CDR2 SVGAGI. V trimming: 0 bases; J trimming: 6 bases; junction bases outside the gene matches: 6. This clonotype was obtained from a man aged 18 to 30 in good health. The sample was naive T cells sorted from blood. The chain recombines TRBV6-5 with TRBJ2-7; TRBD1 matches 9 bases. The CDR3 here is CASSYSRTGVGEQYV. CDR3 nucleotides: TGTGCCAGCAGTTACTCTAGGACAGGGGTTGGCGAGCAGTACGTC.